This entry concerns a single TCR beta chain. What it binds is not known. This sample is drawn from a study of cytomegalovirus exposure and HLA in healthy donors. PCR was performed using 60 Vbeta and 13 Jbeta primers. Generated by immunoSEQ multiplex PCR, the TCRdb table keeps only in-frame clones and is missing some. This sample has 150,000 to 200,000 clones; roughly three quarters occur once, and the top ten carry about 15%. Whole-study results and caveats: In vitro work confirmed that three CMV-associated chains recognize CMV antigens. CMV serostatus stood as the only immune exposure information on hand.

This TCR came from a woman between 35 and 50 years old in good health and CMV-seronegative. Sequencing was carried out using PBMCs.

CDR3 loop: CASSWGDNTEAFF. For the CDR3, the DNA is TGTGCCAGCAGCTGGGGGGACAACACTGAAGCTTTCTTT. This chain uses TRBV7-9 with TRBJ1-1; perhaps TRBD1 as D (5 bases). V gave up 4 bases and J gave up 2 bases, with 8 bases separating them. CDR3 length: 13 amino acids. Germline loops: CDR1 SEHNR, CDR2 FQNEAQ (reference sequence).